This entry lists 8 T cell receptor beta chains sequenced from one sample in a study of shared clonotypes between healthy human individuals. The table came from immunoSEQ multiplex PCR; TCRdb's copy has only in-frame clones and leaves some out. The sample has hundreds of thousands of clones, more than 85% seen once. CD45RO negativity and positive selection for CCR7 defined naive CD8 cells, a population that excluded terminally differentiated effector memory CD45RA+ cells. What was sequenced was naive CD8+ T cells sorted from blood. The receptors were gathered from a man aged 30-40 years in good health.

The chain carries TRBV29-1 and TRBJ1-4; tentatively, D is TRBD1 (6 bases). The germline V gene encodes CDR1 SQVTM and CDR2 ANQGSEA. CDR3 length: 11 residues. V was trimmed by 6 bases and J by 17 bases, leaving 19 bases between them. The CDR3 loop reads CSVVLGGLTFF. The CDR3 DNA sequence: TGCAGCGTAGTCCTGGGGGGCCTTACCTTTTTT.

This chain links TRBV29-1 with TRBJ2-1; 10 nucleotides match TRBD1. V lost 6 bases to trimming and J lost 3 bases; unmatched junction nucleotides: 2. This CDR3 has 13 amino acids. Germline lookup yields CDR1 SQVTM and CDR2 ANQGSEA. DNA for the CDR3: TGCAGCGTGGGGACAGGGGACTACAATGAGCAGTTCTTC. Amino acids: CSVGTGDYNEQFF.

V and J are TRBV28 and TRBJ1-5; the match to TRBD1 covers 8 bases. This CDR3 comprises 15 residues. With V trimmed by 2 bases and J by 5 bases, 5 bases remained unmatched. Germline lookup yields CDR1 MDHEN and CDR2 SYDVKM. The CDR3 loop is CASSLQGQGYQPQHF. The DNA of the CDR3 is TGTGCCAGCAGTTTACAAGGACAGGGATATCAGCCCCAGCATTTT.

The rearrangement joins TRBV21-1 to TRBJ2-7. TRBV21-1 is labeled a pseudogene. The CDR3 runs to 15 residues. The CDR3 bases are TGTGCCAGCAGGTTTGCGCTACACGTGTTAGACGAGCAGTACTTC. It encodes CASRFALHVLDEQYF.

This clone was picked up one time. The V call is TRBV2, the J call TRBJ2-1, with TRBD1 matching 8 bases. This CDR3 contains 14 residues. V trimming: 10 bases; J trimming: 1 base; junction bases outside the gene matches: 6. Germline V lookup: CDR1 SNHLY, CDR2 FYNNEI. Here the CDR3 DNA reads TGTGCCACGACAGGGGATATATCCTACAATGAGCAGTTCTTC. Protein product: CATTGDISYNEQFF. Full variable domain (outside the CDR3, taken from reference TRBV2 and TRBJ2-1): EPEVTQTPSHQVTQMGQEVILRCVPISNHLYFYWYRQILGQKVEFLVSFYNNEISEKSEIFDDQFSVERPDGSNFTLKIRSTKLEDSAMYFCATTGDISYNEQFFGPGTRLTVL.

The genes are TRBV27 and TRBJ1-1; tentative D call: TRBD1 (5 bases). Germline-derived CDR1 and CDR2 are MNHEY and SMNVEV (reference sequence). CDR3 size: 11 residues. Trimming cost V 7 bases and J 7 bases, with 10 bases left between them. The CDR3 reads CASIQGLEAFF. DNA for the CDR3: TGTGCCAGCATCCAGGGACTTGAAGCTTTCTTT.

V usage is TRBV29-1 and J usage is TRBJ1-2; the D gene is possibly TRBD1 (6 bases). Germline V CDR1 and CDR2: SQVTM, ANQGSEA. The CDR3 contains 17 residues. The ends were cut back, 0 bases at V and 4 bases at J, with 21 bases in the middle. CDR3 sequence (DNA): TGCAGCGTTGAAGATCGTTTCTCGGGGGCGGGGGTCTATGGCTACACCTTC. Encoded protein: CSVEDRFSGAGVYGYTF.

The chain is built from TRBV11-2 and TRBJ2-7; perhaps TRBD1 as D (7 bases). This CDR3 spans 15 amino acids. Trimming took 1 base from V and 3 from J, leaving 13 bases between them. From germline, CDR1 is SGHAT and CDR2 FQNNGV. CDR3 residues: CASSLAGGLYYEQYF. For the CDR3, the DNA is TGTGCCAGCAGCTTAGCAGGGGGACTTTACTACGAGCAGTACTTC.